The rows below give T cell receptor beta chains drawn from one sample of a study of HIV-infected patients and healthy controls. TCRdb ran MiXCR on the 5' RACE reads and lists one entry per CDR3 protein. The repertoire includes approximately 7,700 distinct CDR3 sequences, 6.1% of them detected once, and roughly 22% sits in the top ten. The input for sequencing was blood, taken before antiretroviral therapy. Receptors were obtained from an adult with HIV infection. Each CDR3 is given with its conserved first and last residue. A D gene is named only where the DNA matches it firmly. Clone size is given for some rows only: seen once, a few or many times, or a class if the clone is expanded.

size,J,V,D,CDR3,DNA
many,TRBJ2-2,TRBV27,TRBD2,CASSPLAGAHTGELFF,TGTGCCAGCAGTCCACTAGCGGGGGCTCACACCGGGGAGCTGTTTTTT
NA,TRBJ2-7,TRBV4-1,TRBD1,CASSPGQGGSYEQYF,TGCGCCAGCAGCCCCGGACAGGGGGGATCCTACGAGCAGTACTTC
many,TRBJ2-7,TRBV7-2,NA,CASSQTGTPYEQYF,TGTGCCAGCAGCCAGACCGGGACGCCCTACGAGCAGTACTTC
medium-sized,TRBJ2-2,TRBV27,NA,CASSLSDTGELFF,TGTGCCAGCAGTTTATCGGACACCGGGGAGCTGTTTTTT
NA,TRBJ2-1,TRBV25-1,NA,CASSDVGGPGGQFF,TGTGCCAGCAGTGATGTCGGGGGACCGGGTGGGCAGTTCTTC
many,TRBJ2-3,TRBV12-3/TRBV12-4,NA,CASSQGRGSTDTQYF,TGTGCCAGCAGTCAGGGACGGGGTAGCACAGATACGCAGTATTTT
large,TRBJ1-4,TRBV28,NA,CASSLPLLGNENEKLFF,TGTGCCAGCAGTTTACCCCTCCTGGGGAACGAGAATGAAAAACTGTTTTTT
medium-sized,TRBJ1-6,TRBV7-6,TRBD1,CASSAGQGVYNSPLHF,TGTGCCAGCAGCGCAGGACAGGGGGTCTATAATTCACCCCTCCACTTT
medium-sized,TRBJ2-7,TRBV20-1,NA,CSARVHGGAYEQYF,TGCAGTGCTAGAGTTCATGGGGGCGCCTACGAGCAGTACTTC
many,TRBJ2-2,TRBV7-2,TRBD2,CASSLYGGGSTGELFF,TGTGCCAGCAGCTTATATGGCGGGGGGAGCACCGGGGAGCTGTTTTTT
NA,TRBJ1-4,TRBV2,NA,CASSDGLGLDEKLFF,TGTGCCAGCAGTGATGGACTGGGCCTCGATGAAAAACTGTTTTTT
many,TRBJ1-3,TRBV11-2,NA,CASSSGSGTDGNTIYF,TGTGCCAGCAGCTCGGGTTCGGGTACAGACGGAAACACCATATATTTT
many,TRBJ2-3,TRBV9,NA,CASSVEVSGTASTDTQYF,TGTGCCAGCAGCGTAGAGGTGTCCGGGACTGCGAGCACAGATACGCAGTATTTT
medium-sized,TRBJ2-5,TRBV27,NA,CASSPGRGRETQYF,TGTGCCAGCAGCCCTGGCCGGGGTCGGGAGACCCAGTACTTC
many,TRBJ2-5,TRBV6-5,NA,CASSYRAGVRETQYF,TGTGCCAGCAGTTACAGGGCAGGGGTCAGAGAGACCCAGTACTTC
many,TRBJ1-1,TRBV2,NA,CASSSDYRDTEAFF,TGTGCCAGCAGTTCGGACTATCGGGACACTGAAGCTTTCTTT
NA,TRBJ1-1,TRBV5-1,NA,CASSLGGWQGNTEAFF,TGCGCCAGCAGCTTGGGGGGCTGGCAGGGGAACACTGAAGCTTTCTTT
many,TRBJ2-1,TRBV5-5,TRBD2,CASSLTAGTTPYNEQFF,TGTGCCAGCAGCTTAACCGCCGGGACTACCCCTTACAATGAGCAGTTCTTC
many,TRBJ2-1,TRBV18,NA,CASSPITGDYNEQFF,TGTGCCAGCTCACCAATTACAGGCGACTACAATGAGCAGTTCTTC
many,TRBJ2-1,TRBV6-2/TRBV6-3,TRBD2,CASSYSGGPNEQFF,TGTGCCAGCAGTTACAGCGGGGGGCCGAATGAGCAGTTCTTC
medium-sized,TRBJ2-5,TRBV20-1,TRBD1,CSARLDRGRLVQETQYF,TGCAGTGCTCGATTAGACAGGGGGCGCTTAGTACAAGAGACCCAGTACTTC